This TCR beta chain was documented in a study of human T cells and chemical hapten exposure. TCRdb fed the RACE reads into MiXCR, producing one record per CDR3 protein. The sample lists over 95,000 distinct CDR3 sequences, under 15% occurring once. Only a few counts were recorded for this clonotype. Time point reported: patch test 1, 2 weeks after DPC sensitization. Treatment reported: therapeutic diphenylcyclopropenone sensitization with weekly scalp DPC. This TCR derives from a middle-aged woman with alopecia areata. Some clones in this sample may be carry-over from other donors' samples. Here the sequenced sample was whole blood, taken in connection with sensitization to the hapten diphenylcyclopropenone (DPC).

The CDR3 sequence: CASSSASGSYNEQFF. CDR3 DNA: TGTGCCAGCAGCTCCGCTAGCGGGAGTTACAATGAGCAGTTCTTC. V usage is TRBV7-2 and J usage is TRBJ2-1; 10 bases line up with TRBD2. Losses at the gene ends were 4 bases for V and 4 bases for J; bases not matched to a gene: 4. The germline CDR1 and CDR2 sequences are SGHTA and FQGNSA. There are 15 residues in the CDR3.